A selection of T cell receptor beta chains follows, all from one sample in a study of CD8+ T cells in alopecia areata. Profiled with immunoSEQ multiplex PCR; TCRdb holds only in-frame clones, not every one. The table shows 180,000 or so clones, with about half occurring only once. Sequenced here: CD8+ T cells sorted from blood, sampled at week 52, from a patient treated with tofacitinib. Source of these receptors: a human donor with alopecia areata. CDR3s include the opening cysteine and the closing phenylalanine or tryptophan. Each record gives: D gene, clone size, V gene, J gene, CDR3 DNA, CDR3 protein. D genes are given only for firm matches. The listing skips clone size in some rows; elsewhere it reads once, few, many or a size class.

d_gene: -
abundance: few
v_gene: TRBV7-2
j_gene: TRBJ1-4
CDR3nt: TGTGCCAGCGGCTTGGGGGCGCGGGATGAAAAACTGTTTTTT
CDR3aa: CASGLGARDEKLFF

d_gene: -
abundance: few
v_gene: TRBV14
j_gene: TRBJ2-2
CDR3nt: TGTGCCAGCAGCCAAGTCTTCGGGGGGCCCGGGGAGCTGTTTTTT
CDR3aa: CASSQVFGGPGELFF

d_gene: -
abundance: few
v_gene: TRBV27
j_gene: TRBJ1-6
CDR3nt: TGTGCCAGCACGGGTGGGCGTGTTTCACCCCTCCACTTT
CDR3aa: CASTGGRVSPLHF

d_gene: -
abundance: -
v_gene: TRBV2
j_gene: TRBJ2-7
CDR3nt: TGTGCCAGCAGTTTCAGGGCCCCTTCGCCCTACGAGCAGTACTTC
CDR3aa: CASSFRAPSPYEQYF

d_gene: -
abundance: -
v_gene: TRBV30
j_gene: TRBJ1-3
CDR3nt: TGTGCCTGGAGCCTCGGGGGAAACACCATATATTTT
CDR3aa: CAWSLGGNTIYF

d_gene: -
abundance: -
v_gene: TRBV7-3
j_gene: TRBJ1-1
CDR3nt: TGTGCCAGCAGTTGGACGGTGAACACTGAAGCTTTCTTT
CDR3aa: CASSWTVNTEAFF

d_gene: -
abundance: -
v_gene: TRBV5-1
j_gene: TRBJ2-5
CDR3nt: TGCGCCAGCAGCTTGGATGCGCGGGGCAGCCTCTTAAAGACCCAGTACTTC
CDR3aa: CASSLDARGSLLKTQYF

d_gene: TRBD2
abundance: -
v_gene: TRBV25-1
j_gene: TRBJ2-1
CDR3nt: TGTGCCAGCAGTGAATCGGGGGGAGGGGATGAGCAGTTCTTC
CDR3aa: CASSESGGGDEQFF

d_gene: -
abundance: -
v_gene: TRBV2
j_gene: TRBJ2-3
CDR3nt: TGTGCCAGCAGTGAAGTGGCTGCCCCCACAGATACGCAGTATTTT
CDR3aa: CASSEVAAPTDTQYF

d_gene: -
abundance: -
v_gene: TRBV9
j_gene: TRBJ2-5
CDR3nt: TGTGCCAGCAGCGTAGGTGGCACCCAAGAGACCCAGTACTTC
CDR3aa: CASSVGGTQETQYF

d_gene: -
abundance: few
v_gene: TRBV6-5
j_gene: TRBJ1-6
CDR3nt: TGTGCCAGCAGCCGTCGGGCAGCTTCCTCATCACCCCTCCACTTT
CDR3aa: CASSRRAASSSPLHF

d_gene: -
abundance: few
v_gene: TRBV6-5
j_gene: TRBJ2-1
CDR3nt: TGTGCCAGCAGTTATGGGGTTAAACGGAATGAGCAGTTCTTC
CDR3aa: CASSYGVKRNEQFF

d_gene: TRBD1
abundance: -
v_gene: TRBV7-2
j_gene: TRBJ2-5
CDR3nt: TGTGCCAGCAGCTTAGTGCGGACAGGATTCGGGCAAGAGACCCAGTACTTC
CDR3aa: CASSLVRTGFGQETQYF

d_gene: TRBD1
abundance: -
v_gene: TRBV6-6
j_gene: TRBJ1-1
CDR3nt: TGTGCCAGCAGCTACTCACAGGGGATCGTCACTGAAGCTTTCTTT
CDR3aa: CASSYSQGIVTEAFF

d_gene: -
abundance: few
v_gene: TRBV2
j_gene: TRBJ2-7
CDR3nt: TGTGCCAGCAGTGAGGGGGACCCGGCCCCCTACGAGCAGTACTTC
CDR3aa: CASSEGDPAPYEQYF

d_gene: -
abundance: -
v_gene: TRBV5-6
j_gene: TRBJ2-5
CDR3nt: TGTGCCAGCAGCTTGGCCAGAGGCGGAGAGACCCAGTACTTC
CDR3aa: CASSLARGGETQYF

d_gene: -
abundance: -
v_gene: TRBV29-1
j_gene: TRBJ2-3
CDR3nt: TGCAGCGTTGAAGGGCGGGCAGATACGCAGTATTTT
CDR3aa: CSVEGRADTQYF

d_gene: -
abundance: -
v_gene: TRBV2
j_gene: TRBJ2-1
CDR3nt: TGTGCCAGCAGTGCGGACGAGCAGTTCTTC
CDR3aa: CASSADEQFF

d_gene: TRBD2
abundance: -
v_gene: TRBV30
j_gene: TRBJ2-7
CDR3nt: TGTGCCTGGAGGGGGGGACTAGGGCTCCGTGCGTACGAGCAGTACTTC
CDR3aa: CAWRGGLGLRAYEQYF

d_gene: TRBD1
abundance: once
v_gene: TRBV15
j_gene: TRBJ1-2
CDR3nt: TGTGCCACCAGCAGAGCGGACAGGGGTAACTATGGCTACACCTTC
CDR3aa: CATSRADRGNYGYTF

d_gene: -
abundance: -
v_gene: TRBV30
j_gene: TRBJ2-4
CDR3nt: TGTGCCTGGAGTGACCCGACAGAACTAGCCAAAAACATTCAGTACTTC
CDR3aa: CAWSDPTELAKNIQYF

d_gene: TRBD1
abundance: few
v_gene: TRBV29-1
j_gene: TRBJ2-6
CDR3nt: TGCAGCGTTGGGGGGACAGGGGACCGCTCTGGGGCCAACGTCCTGACTTTC
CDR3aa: CSVGGTGDRSGANVLTF

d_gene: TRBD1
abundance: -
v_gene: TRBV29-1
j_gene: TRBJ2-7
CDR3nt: TGCAGCGCTCAGGGGGCCTACTCCTACGAGCAGTACTTC
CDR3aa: CSAQGAYSYEQYF

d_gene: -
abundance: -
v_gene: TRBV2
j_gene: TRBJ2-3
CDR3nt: TGTGCCAGCAGTGAAGCCATGACTCGCACAGATACGCAGTATTTT
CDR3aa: CASSEAMTRTDTQYF

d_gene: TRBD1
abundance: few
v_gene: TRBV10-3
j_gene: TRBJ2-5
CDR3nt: TGTGCCATCAGTGCAACGGACAGGGGCGGGGAGACCCAGTACTTC
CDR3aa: CAISATDRGGETQYF

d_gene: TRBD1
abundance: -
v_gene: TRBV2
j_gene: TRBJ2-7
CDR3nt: TGTGCCACCGGGGACAGCTGGACCTACGAGCAGTACTTC
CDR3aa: CATGDSWTYEQYF

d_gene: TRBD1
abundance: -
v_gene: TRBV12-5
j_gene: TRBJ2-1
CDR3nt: TGTGCTAGTGGCCTCGACAGGGGTGGGAATGAGCAGTTCTTC
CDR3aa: CASGLDRGGNEQFF

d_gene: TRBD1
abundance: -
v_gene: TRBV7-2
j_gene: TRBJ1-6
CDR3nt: TGTGCCAGCAGCCTCAGGACAGGGGGAAATTCACCCCTCCACTTT
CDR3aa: CASSLRTGGNSPLHF

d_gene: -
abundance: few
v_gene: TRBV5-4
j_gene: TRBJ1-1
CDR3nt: TGTGCCAGCAGCTTGGCGGCGGGGAACACTGAAGCTTTCTTT
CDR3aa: CASSLAAGNTEAFF

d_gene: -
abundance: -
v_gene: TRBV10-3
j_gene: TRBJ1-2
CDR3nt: TGTGCCAGCAGTTTCCACCAGGGCCGGGGCTACACCTTC
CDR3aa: CASSFHQGRGYTF

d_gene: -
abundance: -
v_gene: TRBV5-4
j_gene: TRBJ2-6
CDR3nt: TGTGCCAGCAGCTTCCGTAGCTCTGGGGCCAACGTCCTGACTTTC
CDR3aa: CASSFRSSGANVLTF

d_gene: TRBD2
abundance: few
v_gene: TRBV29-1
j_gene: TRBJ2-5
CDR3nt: TGCAGCGTTGCCGGGGGGAACTACCAAGAGACCCAGTACTTC
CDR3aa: CSVAGGNYQETQYF

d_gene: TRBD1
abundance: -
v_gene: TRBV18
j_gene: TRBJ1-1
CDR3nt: TGTGCCAGCTCTCCAAACAGGGGAATGAACACTGAAGCTTTCTTT
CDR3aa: CASSPNRGMNTEAFF

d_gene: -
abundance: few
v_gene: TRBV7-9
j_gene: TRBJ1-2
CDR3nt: TGTGCCAGCAGCTTAGCGTACGAGGTATTCTATGGCTACACCTTC
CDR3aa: CASSLAYEVFYGYTF

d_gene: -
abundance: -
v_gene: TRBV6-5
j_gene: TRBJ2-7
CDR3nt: TGTGCCAGCACCCCGGCGCCCTACTACGAGCAGTACTTC
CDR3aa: CASTPAPYYEQYF

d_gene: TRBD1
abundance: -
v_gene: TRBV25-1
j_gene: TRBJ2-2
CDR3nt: TGTGCCAGCAGGGGGACAGGGGGGCACACCGGGGAGCTGTTTTTT
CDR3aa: CASRGTGGHTGELFF